These T cell receptor beta chains were read from a single sample in a study of blood T cell repertoires in COVID-19. TCRdb's copy holds only in-frame clones and misses some; the assay was immunoSEQ multiplex PCR. The profile shows around 220,000 clones, approximately 87% of them singletons. The sequenced sample consisted of peripheral blood. These receptors were collected from a woman aged 45 to 65 with acute or convalescent COVID-19. Each CDR3 is given with its conserved first and last residue. D genes are given only for firm matches. Rows may omit the clone size; those that give it use once, few, many or a size class.

D,size,J,V,DNA,CDR3
TRBD1,.,TRBJ2-1,TRBV18,TGTGCCAGCTCACCTAGCCTTCCACAGGGGAACAATGAGCAGTTCTTC,CASSPSLPQGNNEQFF
.,.,TRBJ1-1,TRBV7-9,TGTGCCAGCAGCTTAAAAGGGGGCACTGAAGCTTTCTTT,CASSLKGGTEAFF
TRBD1,once,TRBJ1-2,TRBV7-9,TGTGCCAGCTCGATGGACAGGGGGAACTATGGCTACACCTTC,CASSMDRGNYGYTF
TRBD1,once,TRBJ2-7,TRBV4-3,TGCGCCAGCAGCCAAGATGGCACAGGGGGTCCCATGAAGTGCGAGCAGTACTTC,CASSQDGTGGPMKCEQYF
TRBD2,.,TRBJ2-2,TRBV5-1,TGCGCCAGCAGCTCAGGACTAGCGGGATTGGGCGGGGAGCTGTTTTTT,CASSSGLAGLGGELFF
TRBD1,.,TRBJ1-1,TRBV28,TGTGCCAGCAGTTTAACAGGGGCTTCTGAAGCTTTCTTT,CASSLTGASEAFF
.,.,TRBJ1-4,TRBV30,TGTGCCTGGACAGGTAACAGGGTGAATGAAAAACTGTTTTTT,CAWTGNRVNEKLFF
.,.,TRBJ2-1,TRBV6-5,TGTGCCAGCAGTCCGAAGGGGGCCTACAATGAGCAGTTCTTC,CASSPKGAYNEQFF
.,.,TRBJ1-2,TRBV5-1,TGCGCCAGCAGCCCGCAGGGAGGGAGCTATGGCTACACCTTC,CASSPQGGSYGYTF
.,few,TRBJ2-5,TRBV18,TGTGCCAGCTCAACTAGGACAGCACAAGAGACCCAGTACTTC,CASSTRTAQETQYF
TRBD1,few,TRBJ1-1,TRBV18,TGTGCCAGCTCACCACTCCAATGGACAGGGGGCTTTAACACTGAAGCTTTCTTT,CASSPLQWTGGFNTEAFF
.,once,TRBJ2-7,TRBV21-1,TGTGCCAGCAGGTTGCCTAGCGGGGGGGGCTACGAGCAGTACTTC,CASRLPSGGGYEQYF
TRBD1,.,TRBJ1-2,TRBV10-3,TGTGCCATCACCACCCGGGAGGGGGCGCATGGCTACACCTTC,CAITTREGAHGYTF
.,.,TRBJ1-6,TRBV30,TGTGCCTGGAGTGTATACGACAGCTCCTATAATTCACCCCTCCACTTT,CAWSVYDSSYNSPLHF
.,.,TRBJ1-3,TRBV24-1,TGTGCCACCAGTGATCAGGGGGGAAACACCATATATTTT,CATSDQGGNTIYF
.,.,TRBJ2-2,TRBV6-5,TGTGCCAGCAGTCCTACGGTCACCGGGGAGCTGTTTTTT,CASSPTVTGELFF
.,.,TRBJ1-1,TRBV10-3,TGTGCCATCAACGGGGAGAACACTGAAGCTTTCTTT,CAINGENTEAFF
.,.,TRBJ1-5,TRBV7-2,TGTGCCAGCAGCTTAGGGTCAGTAAATAGCAATCAGCCCCAGCATTTT,CASSLGSVNSNQPQHF
.,.,TRBJ2-5,TRBV7-6,TGTGCCAGCAGCTCATTCCAGGGCGCCCCTTTCCAAGAGACCCAGTACTTC,CASSSFQGAPFQETQYF
.,.,TRBJ1-3,TRBV10-2,TGCGCCAGCAGTGGGCTTCAGGGTTCAAGTTTTGGAAACACCATATATTTT,CASSGLQGSSFGNTIYF
.,.,TRBJ2-1,TRBV5-1,TGCGCCAGCAGCTCGGTTTACGACAGAGATTCCCATGAGCAGTTCTTC,CASSSVYDRDSHEQFF
TRBD1,.,TRBJ1-2,TRBV5-4,TGTGCCAGCAGCTTTGAGGGGGCGCATGGCTACACCTTC,CASSFEGAHGYTF
.,.,TRBJ1-1,TRBV19,TGTGCCAGTAGTATTGAGGGGGGGACTGAAGCTTTCTTT,CASSIEGGTEAFF
TRBD2,.,TRBJ2-4,TRBV11-3,TGTGCCAGCAGCCGGCCACTAGCGGGGGGGGCCAAAAACATTCAGTACTTC,CASSRPLAGGAKNIQYF
TRBD1,.,TRBJ1-2,TRBV4-3,TGCGCCAGCAGCCAGGGGACAGGGGTGGACTATGGCTACACCTTC,CASSQGTGVDYGYTF
TRBD1,once,TRBJ1-1,TRBV3-1/TRBV3-2,TGTGCCAGCAGCCAAATGGGACAGGAGGACACTGAAGCTTTCTTT,CASSQMGQEDTEAFF
TRBD1,once,TRBJ2-5,TRBV6-1,TGTGCCAGCAGTGAAGAGGTCAGGGGGAAGACCCAGTACTTC,CASSEEVRGKTQYF
.,.,TRBJ1-6,TRBV27,TGTGCCAGCAGTACACAAATAAATTCACCCCTCCACTTT,CASSTQINSPLHF
.,.,TRBJ1-1,TRBV11-3,TGTGCCAGCAGCTTCCCCTTTGGAGGGGAGGAAGCTTTCTTT,CASSFPFGGEEAFF
TRBD1,.,TRBJ2-7,TRBV5-4,TGTGCCAGCAGCTTGGACGCGGGACAGGGTGTCGAGCAGTACTTC,CASSLDAGQGVEQYF
.,.,TRBJ1-1,TRBV6-5,TGTGCCAGCAGCACTGAAATGAACACTGAAGCTTTCTTT,CASSTEMNTEAFF